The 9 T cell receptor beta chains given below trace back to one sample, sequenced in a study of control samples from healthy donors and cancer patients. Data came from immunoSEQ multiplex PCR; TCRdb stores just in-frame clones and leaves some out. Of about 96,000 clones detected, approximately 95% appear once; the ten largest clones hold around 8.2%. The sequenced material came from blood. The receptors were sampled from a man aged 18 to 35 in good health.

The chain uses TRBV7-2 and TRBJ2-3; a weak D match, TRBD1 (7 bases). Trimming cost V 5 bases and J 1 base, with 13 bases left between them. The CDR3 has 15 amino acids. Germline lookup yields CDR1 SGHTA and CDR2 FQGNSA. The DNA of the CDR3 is TGTGCCAGCAGCCCAGGAGGGACAGGCACAGATACGCAGTATTTT. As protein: CASSPGGTGTDTQYF.

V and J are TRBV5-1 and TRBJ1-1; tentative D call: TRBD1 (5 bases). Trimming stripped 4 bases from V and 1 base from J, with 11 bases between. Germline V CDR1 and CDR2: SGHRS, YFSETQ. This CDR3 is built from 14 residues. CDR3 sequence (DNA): TGCGCCAGCAGCAGTGGACATGGGAACACTGAAGCTTTCTTT. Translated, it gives CASSSGHGNTEAFF.

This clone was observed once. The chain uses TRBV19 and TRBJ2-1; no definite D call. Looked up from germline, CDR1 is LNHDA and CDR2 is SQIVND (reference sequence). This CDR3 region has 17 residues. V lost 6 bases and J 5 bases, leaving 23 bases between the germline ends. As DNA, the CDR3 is TGTGCCAGTAGCTTCCCCGCGTGGGGAACAAATGACAATGAGCAGTTCTTC. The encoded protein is CASSFPAWGTNDNEQFF.

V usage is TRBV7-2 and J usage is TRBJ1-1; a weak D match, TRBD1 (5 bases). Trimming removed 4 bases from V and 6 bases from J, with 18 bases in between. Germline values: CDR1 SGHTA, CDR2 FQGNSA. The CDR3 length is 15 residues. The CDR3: CASSWGGGRTPEAFF. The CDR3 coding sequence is TGTGCCAGCAGCTGGGGTGGGGGTCGGACCCCTGAAGCTTTCTTT.

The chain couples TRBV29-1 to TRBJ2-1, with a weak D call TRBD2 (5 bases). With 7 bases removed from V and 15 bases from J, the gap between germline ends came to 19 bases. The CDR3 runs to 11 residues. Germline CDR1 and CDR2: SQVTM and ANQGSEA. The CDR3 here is CSASLAPWWFF. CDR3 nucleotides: TGCAGCGCCTCCCTAGCCCCTTGGTGGTTCTTC.

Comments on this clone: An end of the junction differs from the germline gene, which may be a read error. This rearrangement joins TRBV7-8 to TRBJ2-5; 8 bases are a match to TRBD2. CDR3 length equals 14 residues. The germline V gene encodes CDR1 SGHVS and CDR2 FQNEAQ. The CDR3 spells CASSLGGGLVVDNF. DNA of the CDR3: TGTGCCAGCAGCTTAGGCGGGGGACTAGTTGTGGATAACTTC.

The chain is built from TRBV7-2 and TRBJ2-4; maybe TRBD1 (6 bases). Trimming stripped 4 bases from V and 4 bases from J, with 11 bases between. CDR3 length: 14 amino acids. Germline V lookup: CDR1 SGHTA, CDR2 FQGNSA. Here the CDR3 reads CASSSQGTKNIQYF. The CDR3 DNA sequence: TGTGCCAGCAGCTCTCAAGGGACAAAAAACATTCAGTACTTC. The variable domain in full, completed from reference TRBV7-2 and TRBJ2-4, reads GAGVSQSPSNKVTEKGKDVELRCDPISGHTALYWYRQSLGQGLEFLIYFQGNSAPDKSGLPSDRFSAERTGGSVSTLTIQRTQQEDSAVYLCASSSQGTKNIQYFGAGTRLSVL.

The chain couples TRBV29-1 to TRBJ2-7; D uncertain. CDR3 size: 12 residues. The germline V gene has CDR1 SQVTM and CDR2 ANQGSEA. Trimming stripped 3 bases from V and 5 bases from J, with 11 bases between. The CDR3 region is CSVDVGTHEQYF. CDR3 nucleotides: TGCAGCGTTGATGTTGGTACCCACGAGCAGTACTTC.

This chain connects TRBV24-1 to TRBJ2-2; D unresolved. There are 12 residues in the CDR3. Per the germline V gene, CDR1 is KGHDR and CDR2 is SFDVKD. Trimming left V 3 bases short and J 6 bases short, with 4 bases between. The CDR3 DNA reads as TGTGCCACCAGTGATCGGGCCGGGGAGCTGTTTTTT. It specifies CATSDRAGELFF.